This entry lists 7 T cell receptor beta chains sequenced from one sample in a study of blood T cell repertoires in COVID-19. TCRdb's copy holds only in-frame clones and misses some; the assay was immunoSEQ multiplex PCR. This sample has about 130,000 clones, with less than 85% found just once. The sequencing sample was made of peripheral blood. These receptors were obtained from a woman aged 55-69 years with acute or convalescent COVID-19.

V is TRBV7-3 and J is TRBJ2-3; TRBD1 might be the D (6 bases). CDR3 length equals 15 residues. The ends were cut back, 5 bases at V and 1 base at J, with 13 bases in the middle. Germline CDR1 and CDR2: SGHTA and FQGTGA. Written as DNA, the CDR3 is TGTGCCAGCAGCCCGACAGGTTCTGGCACAGATACGCAGTATTTT. Protein: CASSPTGSGTDTQYF. Full variable domain (outside the CDR3, taken from reference TRBV7-3 and TRBJ2-3): GAGVSQTPSNKVTEKGKYVELRCDPISGHTALYWYRQSLGQGPEFLIYFQGTGAADDSGLPNDRFFAVRPEGSVSTLKIQRTERGDSAVYLCASSPTGSGTDTQYFGPGTRLTVL.

This chain links TRBV5-6 with TRBJ1-5, with D perhaps TRBD1 (5 bases). Per germline, CDR1 SGHDT and CDR2 YYEEEE. V was shortened by 1 base and J by 5 bases, with 13 bases between the two germline ends. CDR3 size: 15 residues. The CDR3 is CASSLIGRADQPQHF. CDR3 sequence (DNA): TGTGCCAGCAGCTTGATCGGCAGGGCGGATCAGCCCCAGCATTTT.

The chain recombines TRBV25-1 with TRBJ1-3; D is uncertain. V lost 6 bases and J 4 bases, leaving 10 bases between the germline ends. The germline V gene has CDR1 MGHDK and CDR2 SYGVNS. The CDR3 contains 13 residues. CDR3 loop: CASRDFVGNTIYF. The CDR3 DNA reads TGTGCCAGCAGGGACTTCGTGGGAAACACCATATATTTT. Combining the CDR3 with reference TRBV25-1 and TRBJ1-3 gives the whole variable domain EADIYQTPRYLVIGTGKKITLECSQTMGHDKMYWYQQDPGMELHLIHYSYGVNSTEKGDLSSESTVSRIRTEHFPLTLESARPSHTSQYLCASRDFVGNTIYFGEGSWLTVV.

The chain couples TRBV27 to TRBJ1-2; D might be TRBD1 (5 bases). V was cut by 3 bases and J by 2 bases, with 13 bases left in between. Germline V CDR1 and CDR2: MNHEY, SMNVEV (reference sequence). The CDR3 has 15 residues. This CDR3 is CASSFGEGRNYGYTF. As DNA, the CDR3 is TGTGCCAGCAGTTTTGGCGAGGGGAGGAACTATGGCTACACCTTC.

The chain links TRBV5-6 to TRBJ1-2; the match to TRBD1 covers 7 bases. V was clipped by 4 bases and J by 4 bases; unmatched bases: 10. The CDR3 length is 15 residues. The germline V gene encodes CDR1 SGHDT and CDR2 YYEEEE. CDR3 sequence reads: CASSPGTEFFYGYTF. CDR3 in DNA: TGTGCCAGCAGCCCCGGGACAGAATTCTTCTATGGCTACACCTTC.

The V and J genes are TRBV19 and TRBJ2-3; 11 nucleotides match TRBD1. CDR1 and CDR2 (germline): LNHDA, SQIVND (reference sequence). V was clipped by 7 bases and J by 5 bases; unmatched bases: 5. CDR3 size: 14 residues. The CDR3 loop is CASTGTGGRDTQYF. In DNA, the CDR3 is TGTGCCAGTACCGGGACAGGGGGTAGAGATACGCAGTATTTT.

V gene TRBV7-3 combines with J gene TRBJ2-2; D remains ambiguous. V lost 5 bases and J lost 1, with 5 bases in between. The CDR3 is made up of 13 amino acids. Germline-derived CDR1 and CDR2 are SGHTA and FQGTGA. The CDR3 reads CASSPGNTGELFF. The CDR3 bases are TGTGCCAGCAGCCCGGGGAACACCGGGGAGCTGTTTTTT.